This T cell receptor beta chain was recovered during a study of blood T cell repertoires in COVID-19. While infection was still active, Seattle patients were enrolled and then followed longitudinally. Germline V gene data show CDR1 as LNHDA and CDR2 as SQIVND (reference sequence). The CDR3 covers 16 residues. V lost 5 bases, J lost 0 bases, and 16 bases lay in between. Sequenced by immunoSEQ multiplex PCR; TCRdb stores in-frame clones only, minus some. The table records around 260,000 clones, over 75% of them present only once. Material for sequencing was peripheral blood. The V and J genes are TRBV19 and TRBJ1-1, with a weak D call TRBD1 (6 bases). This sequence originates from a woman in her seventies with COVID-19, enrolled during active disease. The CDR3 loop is CASSEYLGGMNTEAFF. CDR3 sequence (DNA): TGTGCCAGTAGTGAGTATTTAGGGGGTATGAACACTGAAGCTTTCTTT. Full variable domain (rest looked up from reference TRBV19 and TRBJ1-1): DGGITQSPKYLFRKEGQNVTLSCEQNLNHDAMYWYRQDPGQGLRLIYYSQIVNDFQKGDIAEGYSVSREKKESFPLTVTSAQKNPTAFYLCASSEYLGGMNTEAFFGQGTRLTVV.